This T cell receptor (beta chain) stems from a study of cytomegalovirus exposure and HLA in healthy donors. Overall study findings and caveats: Productive rates of about 87% or about 30% were seen for most TCR beta V segments in an earlier analysis. Apparent HLA restriction characterized most CMV-associated TCR beta chains in a later analysis. Later, an analysis found that common viral pathogens appeared to be linked with several of the most significant clusters. TCR beta sequences numbering roughly 16,000 were associated with HLA alleles at 0.05 false discovery rate in a later analysis.

Primers for the PCR totalled 60 Vbeta and 13 Jbeta. Assay: immunoSEQ multiplex PCR; the TCRdb copy retains only in-frame clones and omits some. The sample holds under 150,000 clones; about 71% are singletons and the top ten take over 2%. The J segment lost 2 bases and the V segment lost 2 bases, leaving 0 bases of the junction unmatched. Germline V gene lookup returns CDR1 MDHEN and CDR2 SYDVKM. CDR3 size: 14 residues. The table lists this clone with a count of one. Its antigen remains unidentified. Within the sample, other DNA sequences also encode this same CDR3. The specimen sequenced was PBMCs. The chain is built from TRBV28 and TRBJ1-5, with 7 bases fitting TRBD1. The TCR comes from a woman aged 55 to 70 in good health and CMV-seropositive. The CDR3 spells CASSLQGGNQPQHF. The CDR3 DNA follows: TGTGCCAGCAGTTTACAGGGGGGCAATCAGCCCCAGCATTTT.